The T cell receptor beta chain described here comes from a study of T cell repertoires in cytomegalovirus infection. Looking at the study overall: It can be stated that public TCR beta signatures indicated CMV infection as well as a matching HLA type. Study-wide results and caveats: HLA-C-restricted, CMV-specific TCR beta clonotypes were dominant ex vivo.

This clonotype turned up a few times. Its antigen is unknown. The V end was cut by 5 bases, the J end by 0 bases, with 10 bases between. The CDR3 totals 13 residues. CDR1 GTSNPN and CDR2 SVGIG come from the germline V gene (reference sequence). TCRdb itself ran the reads through MiXCR, one entry per CDR3 protein. Here the sample spans some 680,000 distinct CDR3 sequences, approximately 34% being singletons. Sequencing was carried out using PBMCs. The chain combines TRBV30 with TRBJ1-1, with a weak D call TRBD1 (5 bases). The TCR comes from a human donor in good health (CMV status not recorded). Some clones in this sample may be carry-over from other donors' samples. The CDR3 nucleotides are TGTGCCTGGGCCGGGACGGTGAACACTGAAGCTTTCTTT. Translating it yields CAWAGTVNTEAFF.